The clone carrying this T cell receptor beta chain came up a few times. One entry per CDR3 protein, called by TCRdb with MiXCR from the RT-PCR reads. The sample lists some 640,000 distinct CDR3 sequences, over 11% occurring once. This specimen comes from a study of response to subunit inactivated influenza vaccine. Trimming cost V 3 bases and J 5 bases; bases outside gene matches: 6. CDR3 size: 16 residues. CDR1 and CDR2 (germline): MNHEY, SMNVEV (reference sequence). The receptor was isolated from a man aged 50-59 years who received an inactivated influenza vaccine. The chain is built from TRBV27 and TRBJ2-2; 10 bases line up with TRBD1. The input for sequencing was PBMCs from blood, taken approximately 15 days before vaccination. CDR3 protein: CASSFSGTGVTGELFF. CDR3 nucleotides: TGTGCCAGCAGTTTCTCCGGGACAGGGGTTACCGGGGAGCTGTTTTTT.